This passage covers 17 T cell receptor beta chains from one sample sequenced in a study of control samples from healthy donors and cancer patients. Produced via immunoSEQ multiplex PCR; TCRdb's table is partial and in-frame only. The table lists about 180,000 clones, more than 90% of them singletons, with around 1.4% in the top ten. Sample: blood. The receptors were gathered from a young man in good health.

This chain links TRBV2 with TRBJ2-1; TRBD2 might be the D (6 bases). Germline CDR1 SNHLY, CDR2 FYNNEI. The CDR3 consists of 14 residues. Trimming left V 8 bases short and J 0 bases short, with 11 bases between. The CDR3 DNA sequence: TGTGCCAGCGGGAGGCACGACTCCTACAATGAGCAGTTCTTC. It yields the protein CASGRHDSYNEQFF.

The V and J genes are TRBV11-2 and TRBJ2-7, with D perhaps being TRBD1 or TRBD2 (6 bases each). Trimming removed 5 bases at V and 6 bases at J, with 17 bases between. The CDR3 runs to 14 residues. Per germline, CDR1 SGHAT and CDR2 FQNNGV. CDR3 sequence: CASSINVGGPEQYF. The CDR3, as DNA: TGTGCCAGCAGCATCAACGTAGGGGGGCCCGAGCAGTACTTC.

V gene TRBV20-1 combines with J gene TRBJ2-3, with TRBD2 matching 11 bases. Germline CDR1 is DFQATT and CDR2 is SNEGSKA (reference sequence). This CDR3 region has 15 residues. The V segment lost 3 bases and the J segment 4 bases; nucleotides outside the gene matches: 6. CDR3 protein: CSASPPGLAADTQYF. Here the CDR3 DNA reads TGCAGTGCTAGTCCACCGGGACTAGCGGCAGATACGCAGTATTTT.

Turning to this clone: One end of the junction varies from germline; a read error may be responsible. This chain connects TRBV29-1 to TRBJ1-1; possible D gene TRBD1, 5 bases. This CDR3 is built from 15 residues. Per the germline V gene, CDR1 is SQVTM and CDR2 is ANQGSEA. CDR3 sequence (DNA): TGCAGCGTGGAAGAGGGGCGTGGGATAAACACTGAAGCTTTCTTT. Its protein product is CSVEEGRGINTEAFF.

The rearrangement links TRBV3-1 (or the pseudogene TRBV3-2) to TRBJ1-4; 11 bases are shared with TRBD1. This CDR3 is 14 amino acids long. CDR1 LGHDT and CDR2 YNNKEL come from the germline V gene (reference sequence). V lost 5 bases and J lost 5; bases outside the gene matches: 1. The CDR3 reads CASSGTGGNEKLFF. The CDR3 nucleotides read TGTGCCAGCAGCGGGACAGGGGGGAATGAAAAACTGTTTTTT.

The rearrangement uses TRBV4-2 and TRBJ1-2, with D possibly TRBD1 on 5 matching bases. The CDR3 extends over 13 amino acids. Per germline, CDR1 LGHNA and CDR2 YNFKEQ. V gave up 5 bases and J gave up 2 bases, with 9 bases separating them. CDR3 amino acids: CASSSRQNYGYTF. The CDR3 DNA is TGTGCCAGCAGCTCGCGACAGAACTATGGCTACACCTTC.

The V and J genes are TRBV5-1 and TRBJ1-6; D gene ambiguous. V shed 0 bases and J shed 9 bases, with 10 bases lying between them. Germline CDR1 SGHRS, CDR2 YFSETQ. This CDR3 is built from 14 residues. CDR3: CASSLELKGSPLHF. The CDR3 DNA reads as TGCGCCAGCAGCTTGGAACTCAAGGGTTCACCCCTCCACTTT.

The V and J genes are TRBV4-3 and TRBJ1-6; D is uncertain. V was cut by 0 bases and J by 6 bases, with 9 bases left in between. Looked up from germline, CDR1 is LGHNA and CDR2 is YSLEER. The CDR3 contains 15 residues. CDR3 protein: CASSQEITANSPLHF. CDR3 nucleotide sequence: TGCGCCAGCAGCCAAGAGATCACGGCTAATTCACCCCTCCACTTT.

V is TRBV5-1 and J is TRBJ1-1; the D gene is possibly TRBD1 (6 bases). The CDR3 loop spans 15 amino acids. Between the trimmed V and J ends, which lost 4 bases and 1 base, there was a span of 14 bases. In germline, CDR1 is SGHRS, CDR2 YFSETQ. The CDR3 is CASSPKRGANTEAFF. CDR3 DNA: TGCGCCAGCAGCCCTAAGCGGGGGGCGAACACTGAAGCTTTCTTT.

The chain is built from TRBV27 and TRBJ1-6; TRBD1 is a possible D gene (5 bases). Trimming took 5 bases from V and 5 from J, leaving 22 bases between them. CDR1 and CDR2 (germline): MNHEY, SMNVEV (reference sequence). The CDR3 contains 18 residues. Here the CDR3 DNA reads TGTGCCAGCAGTCTAAGGGGTCCCGGACGGGAAAATAATTCACCCCTCCACTTT. The encoded protein is CASSLRGPGRENNSPLHF.

This clone was detected a few times. V gene TRBV5-4 combines with J gene TRBJ1-1; no clear D gene. CDR1 is SGHNT, CDR2 YYREEE, per germline (reference sequence). The ends were cut back, 5 bases at V and 4 bases at J, with 12 bases in the middle. The CDR3 spans 13 residues. The CDR3 reads CASRRGGSTEAFF. DNA for the CDR3: TGTGCCAGCAGGCGGGGAGGGAGCACTGAAGCTTTCTTT.

V and J are TRBV11-2 and TRBJ2-6; no clear D. The CDR3 contains 13 residues. Trimming pared 4 bases from V and 8 bases from J, leaving 9 bases between. Germline CDR1 SGHAT, CDR2 FQNNGV. CDR3 protein: CASSSTRTNVLTF. The DNA for the CDR3 is TGTGCCAGCAGCTCAACCAGGACCAACGTCCTGACTTTC.

The CDR3 DNA reads as TGTGCCAGCAGTGGGGACCGGGACGGGGTGGGGTACGAGCAGTACTTC. Its protein product is CASSGDRDGVGYEQYF. The chain joins TRBV6-1 to TRBJ2-7, with D perhaps TRBD1 or TRBD2 (5 bases each). From germline, CDR1 is MNHNS and CDR2 SASEGT. V shed 4 bases and J shed 4 bases, with 20 bases lying between them. This CDR3 has 16 amino acids.

The gene calls are TRBV30 and TRBJ1-3; tentatively, D is TRBD1 (6 bases). The V gene's germline CDR1 is GTSNPN and CDR2 SVGIG (reference sequence). The ends were cut back, 3 bases at V and 0 bases at J, with 12 bases in the middle. The CDR3 totals 15 residues. The CDR3: CAWSHKQGSGNTIYF. The CDR3 nucleotides are TGTGCCTGGAGCCACAAACAGGGCTCTGGAAACACCATATATTTT.

The chain uses TRBV30 and TRBJ2-1; 12 bases are a match to TRBD2. The CDR3 spans 18 residues. J gave up 1 base and V 1 base, and 8 bases lay outside the gene matches. CDR1 GTSNPN and CDR2 SVGIG come from the germline V gene (reference sequence). The CDR3 sequence: CAWSGLAGAEGSYNEQFF. The CDR3 DNA reads TGTGCCTGGAGTGGACTAGCGGGAGCAGAGGGTTCCTACAATGAGCAGTTCTTC. Filled out from reference TRBV30 and TRBJ2-1, the complete variable domain reads SQTIHQWPATLVQPVGSPLSLECTVEGTSNPNLYWYRQAAGRGLQLLFYSVGIGQISSEVPQNLSASRPQDRQFILSSKKLLLSDSGFYLCAWSGLAGAEGSYNEQFFGPGTRLTVL.

The chain joins TRBV5-1 to TRBJ2-1; the D is unclear. The CDR3 is 14 amino acids. Between the trimmed V and J ends, which lost 6 bases and 8 bases, there was a span of 18 bases. Germline CDR1 and CDR2: SGHRS and YFSETQ. The CDR3 region is CASTLEAPRDEQFF. In DNA form, the CDR3 reads TGCGCCAGCACCCTAGAAGCCCCTAGGGATGAGCAGTTCTTC.

The chain uses TRBV30 and TRBJ1-1; D is unresolved. V was shortened by 5 bases and J by 3 bases, with 7 bases between the two germline ends. Germline V gene sequence: CDR1 GTSNPN, CDR2 SVGIG (reference sequence). This CDR3 region has 11 residues. CDR3 coding DNA: TGTGCCTGGTCTTCGTACACTGAAGCTTTCTTT. It codes for CAWSSYTEAFF.